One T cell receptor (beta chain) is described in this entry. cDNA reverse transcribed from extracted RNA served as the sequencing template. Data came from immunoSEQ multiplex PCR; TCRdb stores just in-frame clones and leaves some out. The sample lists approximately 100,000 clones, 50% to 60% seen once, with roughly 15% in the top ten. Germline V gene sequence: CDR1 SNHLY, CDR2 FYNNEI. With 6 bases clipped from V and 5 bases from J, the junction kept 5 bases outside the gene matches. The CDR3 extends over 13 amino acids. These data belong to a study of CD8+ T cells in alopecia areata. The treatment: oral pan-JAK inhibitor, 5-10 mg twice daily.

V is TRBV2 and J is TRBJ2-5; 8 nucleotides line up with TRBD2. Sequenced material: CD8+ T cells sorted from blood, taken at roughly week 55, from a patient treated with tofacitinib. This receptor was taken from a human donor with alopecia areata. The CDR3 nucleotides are TGTGCCAGCAGGCCGGGGGGGCTTGAGACCCAGTACTTC. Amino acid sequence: CASRPGGLETQYF.